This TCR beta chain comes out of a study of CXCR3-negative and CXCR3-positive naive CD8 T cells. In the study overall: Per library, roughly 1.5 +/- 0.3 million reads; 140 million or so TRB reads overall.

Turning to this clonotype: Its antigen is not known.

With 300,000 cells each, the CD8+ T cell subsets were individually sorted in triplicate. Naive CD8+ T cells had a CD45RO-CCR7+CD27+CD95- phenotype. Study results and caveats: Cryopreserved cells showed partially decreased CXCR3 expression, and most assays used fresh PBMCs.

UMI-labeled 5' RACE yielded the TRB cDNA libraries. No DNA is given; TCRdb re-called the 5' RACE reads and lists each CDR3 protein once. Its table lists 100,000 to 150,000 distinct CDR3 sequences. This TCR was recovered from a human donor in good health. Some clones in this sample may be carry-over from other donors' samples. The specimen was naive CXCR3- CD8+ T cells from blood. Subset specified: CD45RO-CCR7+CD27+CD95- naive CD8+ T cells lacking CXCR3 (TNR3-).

This CDR3 reads CASSQASIRNTEAFF. V and J are TRBV4-2 and TRBJ1-1. The germline gives CDR1 LGHNA, CDR2 YNFKEQ. The CDR3 is 15 amino acids.